The 17 T cell receptor beta chains listed next were all sequenced from one sample in a study of post-analysis software for immune sequencing data. Broader study findings: The five TRBV segments detected at higher frequency in patients than in controls included TRBV5-6, TRBV5-1 and TRBV20-1.

These receptors are not linked to any known antigen. Presence of unique molecular identifiers characterized the TCR beta cDNA libraries. Via MiXCR, TCRdb re-called the PCR reads, giving one row per CDR3 protein. In the table there are about half a million distinct CDR3 sequences, about a third of which are singletons. Sequencing input: blood. The origin of the receptors is a girl aged 2-17 years with multiple sclerosis.

This clonotype came up a few times. The chain joins TRBV20-1 to TRBJ2-7; 7 nucleotides align to TRBD1. The J call may be faulty, since TRBJ2-5 better matches the DNA end. The germline CDR1 and CDR2 sequences are DFQATT and SNEGSKA (reference sequence). CDR3 length equals 16 residues. The CDR3 loop is CSAIPQGNYGEETQYF. DNA for the CDR3: TGCAGTGCTATTCCACAGGGGAATTATGGGGAAGAGACCCAGTACTTC.

This clonotype was counted ten times or more. V is TRBV15 and J is TRBJ1-2, with TRBD1 as a possible D gene (5 bases). The CDR3 has 14 residues. V was cut by 1 base and J by 5 bases, with 11 bases left in between. CDR1 is LNHNV and CDR2 is YYDKDF in the germline V gene (reference sequence). The DNA for the CDR3 is TGTGCCACCAGCAGAGGAGGGACCGATTATGGCTACACCTTC. Translation gives CATSRGGTDYGYTF.

This clonotype was counted only a few times. At one boundary the junction diverges from the germline segment, which might be a read error. The chain combines TRBV12-3 or TRBV12-4 with TRBJ2-3, with a weak D call TRBD1 (6 bases). This CDR3 contains 16 residues. For the CDR3, the DNA is TGTACCAGCAGTTTTCCACTACAGGGAAGGTCAGATACGCAGTATTTT. As protein: CTSSFPLQGRSDTQYF.

This clonotype was seen a single time. The V and J genes are TRBV20-1 and TRBJ1-1, with D maybe TRBD1 (6 bases). The germline gives CDR1 DFQATT, CDR2 SNEGSKA (reference sequence). The CDR3 sequence is 17 residues long. The V end was cut by 1 base, the J end by 3 bases, with 21 bases between. This CDR3 is CSARALRTEKAYTEAFF. For the CDR3, the DNA is TGCAGTGCTAGAGCCCTCCGGACAGAAAAGGCTTACACTGAAGCTTTCTTT.

This clonotype was seen a few times. This chain uses TRBV9 with TRBJ1-2, with D unresolved. Trimming took off 4 bases at V and 8 bases at J, with 15 bases between the two ends. The CDR3 loop spans 13 amino acids. Germline V gene data show CDR1 as SGDLS and CDR2 as YYNGEE. Here the CDR3 reads CASSSSDGRGYTF. The DNA of the CDR3 is TGTGCCAGCAGCTCCTCGGACGGCCGAGGCTACACCTTC.

This clonotype has more than one count but fewer than ten. The gene calls are TRBV6-1 and TRBJ2-5, with a possible D match to TRBD2 (5 bases). V dropped 11 bases and J dropped 2 bases, with 15 bases sitting between them. CDR3 length: 13 amino acids. Germline V CDR1 and CDR2: MNHNS, SASEGT. This CDR3 is CAGSLVRQETQYF. DNA for the CDR3: TGTGCCGGGAGCCTGGTGCGGCAAGAGACCCAGTACTTC.

This clonotype was observed at least ten times. CDR3 sequence (DNA): TGTGCCACCAGCACCTTAGCGGGGACGTACGAGCAGTACTTC. It is translated as CATSTLAGTYEQYF. V is TRBV15 and J is TRBJ2-7, with 8 bases that match TRBD2. The CDR3 is 14 amino acids. With V trimmed by 4 bases and J by 4 bases, 6 bases remained unmatched. Germline V gives CDR1 LNHNV, CDR2 YYDKDF (reference sequence).

CDR3 DNA sequence: TGTGCCAGCAGCGAGGAACCAAGCGGGGGGGGTTACAATGAGCAGTTCTTC. This gives the protein CASSEEPSGGGYNEQFF. The rearrangement links TRBV9 to TRBJ2-1, with 10 positions matching TRBD2. The CDR3 is 17 amino acids. J lost 4 bases, V lost 3 bases, and 10 bases had no gene match. Germline V gene lookup returns CDR1 SGDLS and CDR2 YYNGEE.

This sequence joins TRBV24-1 and TRBJ2-7, with 11 bases aligning to TRBD1. The CDR3 has 16 amino acids. After removal of 2 bases from V and 3 bases from J, the junction contained 5 bases not matched to a gene. Germline CDR1 and CDR2: KGHDR and SFDVKD. CDR3 sequence (DNA): TGTGCCACCAGTGATTCCGGGACAGGGGGAGACTACGAGCAGTACTTC. Translation: CATSDSGTGGDYEQYF.

This clonotype was seen a few times. This chain uses TRBV20-1 with TRBJ2-5; a possible D gene is TRBD2 (5 bases). The J call is uncertain, as TRBJ2-7 better fits the DNA end. This CDR3 spans 14 amino acids. Germline lookup yields CDR1 DFQATT and CDR2 SNEGSKA (reference sequence). CDR3 DNA sequence: TGCAGTGCTAGAGATCATCCGGGGTCCAACGAGCAGTACTTC. It translates to CSARDHPGSNEQYF.

This clonotype was observed a few times. The chain employs TRBV6-1 and TRBJ2-7; D possibly corresponds to TRBD1 (6 bases). The CDR3 is made up of 14 amino acids. V lost 5 bases and J 3 bases, leaving 14 bases between the germline ends. Per germline, CDR1 MNHNS and CDR2 SASEGT. The CDR3 region is CASSNLQGVYEQYF. In nucleotides, the CDR3 is TGTGCCAGCAGTAACCTACAGGGTGTCTACGAGCAGTACTTC.

The chain employs TRBV14 and TRBJ2-3; possibly TRBD1 or TRBD2 for D (5 bases each). Germline V CDR1 and CDR2: SGHDN, FVKESK. Trimming shortened V by 3 bases and J by 10 bases, and 14 bases separated the two germline ends. The CDR3 extends over 13 amino acids. The DNA for the CDR3 is TGTGCCAGCAGCCACTCCAGGGACGATGCGCAGTATTTT. Translation: CASSHSRDDAQYF.

In this sample, this clonotype turned up a few times. The chain recombines TRBV2 with TRBJ1-2; 8 nucleotides agree with TRBD1. CDR1 is SNHLY and CDR2 is FYNNEI in the germline V gene. Trimming took 6 bases from V and 6 from J; bases not matched to a gene: 6. CDR3 length: 13 residues. The CDR3 DNA reads as TGTGCCAGCAGCCGGACAGGGCGTAATGGCTACACCTTC. Translation gives CASSRTGRNGYTF.

A note on this clonotype: Mismatch with germline at one junction end may stem from a read error. J is TRBJ2-5 and V is TRBV7-9, with 8 bases lining up with TRBD1. The CDR3 runs to 19 residues. Germline V CDR1 and CDR2: SEHNR, FQNEAQ (reference sequence). The CDR3 DNA reads TGTGCCGGCAGCTTAGCGCGTGGGCGGCGCAGGGGGCCCCAAGAGACCCAGTACTTC. Residues: CAGSLARGRRRGPQETQYF.

This clonotype was seen more than once but under ten times. The chain joins TRBV20-1 to TRBJ2-7; 9 bases match TRBD1. The trim removed 3 bases at V and 0 bases at J, leaving 6 bases unmatched. This CDR3 has 15 residues. Germline-derived CDR1 and CDR2 are DFQATT and SNEGSKA (reference sequence). CDR3 residues: CSASPGGQGSYEQYF. The CDR3 region has the DNA TGCAGTGCTAGTCCCGGGGGACAGGGCTCCTACGAGCAGTACTTC.

A word on this clonotype: A single base separates this from a much larger clone, so it may be a read error. The chain employs TRBV4-1 and TRBJ1-2, with D tentatively TRBD1 (5 bases). CDR1 MGHRA and CDR2 YSYEKL come from the germline V gene. The CDR3 runs to 17 residues. The CDR3 protein is CASSQGRAGQGIYGHTF. CDR3 DNA sequence: TGCGCCAGCAGCCAAGGACGGGCTGGGCAGGGAATATATGGCCACACCTTC.

This chain uses TRBV20-1 with TRBJ1-2; weak D call: TRBD1 (5 bases). V lost 5 bases and J 4 bases, leaving 14 bases between the germline ends. The CDR3 loop spans 13 amino acids. Germline V gene data show CDR1 as DFQATT and CDR2 as SNEGSKA (reference sequence). The CDR3 sequence is CSARGGISYGYTF. For the CDR3, the DNA is TGCAGTGCTCGTGGGGGAATAAGCTATGGCTACACCTTC.